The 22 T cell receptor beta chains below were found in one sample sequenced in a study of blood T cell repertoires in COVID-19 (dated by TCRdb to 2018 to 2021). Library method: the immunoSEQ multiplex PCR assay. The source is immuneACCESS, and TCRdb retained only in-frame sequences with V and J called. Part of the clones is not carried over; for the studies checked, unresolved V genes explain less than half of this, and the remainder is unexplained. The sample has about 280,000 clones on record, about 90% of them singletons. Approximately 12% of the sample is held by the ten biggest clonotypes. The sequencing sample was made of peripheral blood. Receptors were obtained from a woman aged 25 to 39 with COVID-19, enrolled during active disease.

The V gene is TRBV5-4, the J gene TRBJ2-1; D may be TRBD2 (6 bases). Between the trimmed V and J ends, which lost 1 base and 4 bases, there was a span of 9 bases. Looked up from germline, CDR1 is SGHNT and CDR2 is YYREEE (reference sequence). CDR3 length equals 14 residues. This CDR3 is CASSLLGGYNEQFF. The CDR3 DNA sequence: TGTGCCAGCAGCTTGCTCGGGGGATACAATGAGCAGTTCTTC.

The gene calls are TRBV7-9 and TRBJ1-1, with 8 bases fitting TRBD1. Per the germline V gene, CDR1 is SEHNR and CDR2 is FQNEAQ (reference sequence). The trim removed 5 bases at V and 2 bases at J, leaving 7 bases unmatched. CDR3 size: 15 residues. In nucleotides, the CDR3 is TGTGCCAGCAGCCCCTCGGACAGGGCTAACACTGAAGCTTTCTTT. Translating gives CASSPSDRANTEAFF.

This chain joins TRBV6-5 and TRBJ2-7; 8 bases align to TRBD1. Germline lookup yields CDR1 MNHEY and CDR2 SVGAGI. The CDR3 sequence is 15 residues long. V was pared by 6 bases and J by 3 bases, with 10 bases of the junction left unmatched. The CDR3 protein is CASRANRDRLYEQYF. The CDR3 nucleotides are TGTGCCAGCAGGGCCAACCGGGACAGGCTCTACGAGCAGTACTTC.

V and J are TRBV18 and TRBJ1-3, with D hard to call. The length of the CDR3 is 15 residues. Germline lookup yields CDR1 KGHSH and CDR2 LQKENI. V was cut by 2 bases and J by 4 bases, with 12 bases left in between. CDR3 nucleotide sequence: TGTGCCAGCTCACCAGAGATAAGTCCCGGAAACACCATATATTTT. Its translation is CASSPEISPGNTIYF. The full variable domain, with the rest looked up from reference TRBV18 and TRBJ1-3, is NAGVMQNPRHLVRRRGQEARLRCSPMKGHSHVYWYRQLPEEGLKFMVYLQKENIIDESGMPKERFSAEFPKEGPSILRIQQVVRGDSAAYFCASSPEISPGNTIYFGEGSWLTVV.

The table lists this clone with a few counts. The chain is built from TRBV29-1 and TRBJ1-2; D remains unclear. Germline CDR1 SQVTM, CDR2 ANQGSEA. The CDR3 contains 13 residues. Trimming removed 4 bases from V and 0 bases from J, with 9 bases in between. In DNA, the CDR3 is TGCAGCGTTGCTTATCGAGCTAACTATGGCTACACCTTC. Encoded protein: CSVAYRANYGYTF.

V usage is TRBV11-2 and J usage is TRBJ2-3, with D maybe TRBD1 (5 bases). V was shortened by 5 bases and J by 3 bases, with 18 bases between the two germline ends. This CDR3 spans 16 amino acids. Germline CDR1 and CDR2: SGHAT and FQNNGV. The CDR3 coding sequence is TGTGCCAGCAGCGGTCTAGGACACTTTGGGACAGATACGCAGTATTTT. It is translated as CASSGLGHFGTDTQYF.

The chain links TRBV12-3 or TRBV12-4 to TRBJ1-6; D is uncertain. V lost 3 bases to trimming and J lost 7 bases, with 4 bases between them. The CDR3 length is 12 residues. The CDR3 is CASSFGNSPLHF. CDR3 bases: TGTGCCAGCAGTTTCGGGAATTCACCCCTCCACTTT.

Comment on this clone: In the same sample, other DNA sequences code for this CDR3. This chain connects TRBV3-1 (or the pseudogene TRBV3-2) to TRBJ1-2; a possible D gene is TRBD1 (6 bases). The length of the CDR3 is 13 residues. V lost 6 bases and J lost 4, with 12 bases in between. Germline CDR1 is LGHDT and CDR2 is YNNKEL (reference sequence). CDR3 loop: CASSPDSGYGYTF. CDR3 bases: TGTGCCAGCAGTCCGGACAGCGGCTATGGCTACACCTTC.

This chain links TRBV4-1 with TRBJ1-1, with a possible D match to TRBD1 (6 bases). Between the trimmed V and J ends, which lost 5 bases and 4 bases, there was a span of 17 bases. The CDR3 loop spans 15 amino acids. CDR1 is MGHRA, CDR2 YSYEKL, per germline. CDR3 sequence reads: CASSRADQGTTEAFF. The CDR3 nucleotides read TGCGCCAGCAGCAGAGCCGACCAGGGGACCACTGAAGCTTTCTTT.

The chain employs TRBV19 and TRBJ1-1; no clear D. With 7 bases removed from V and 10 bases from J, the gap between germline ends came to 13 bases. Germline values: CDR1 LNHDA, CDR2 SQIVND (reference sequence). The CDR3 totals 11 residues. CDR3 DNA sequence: TGTGCCAGTAAGGTTACGGGAGGAGCTTTCTTT. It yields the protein CASKVTGGAFF.

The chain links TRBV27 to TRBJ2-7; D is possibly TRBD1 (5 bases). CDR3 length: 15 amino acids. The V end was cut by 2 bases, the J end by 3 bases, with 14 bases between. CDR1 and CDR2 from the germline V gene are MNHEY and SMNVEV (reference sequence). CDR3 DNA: TGTGCCAGCAGTTTAGGGGCAGGGCTCCTCTACGAGCAGTACTTC. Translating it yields CASSLGAGLLYEQYF.

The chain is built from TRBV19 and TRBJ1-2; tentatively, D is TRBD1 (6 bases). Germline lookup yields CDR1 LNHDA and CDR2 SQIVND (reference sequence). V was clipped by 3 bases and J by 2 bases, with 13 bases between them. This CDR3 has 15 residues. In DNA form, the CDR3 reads TGTGCCAGTAGTATCAGCCAGGGGCTGAACTATGGCTACACCTTC. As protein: CASSISQGLNYGYTF.

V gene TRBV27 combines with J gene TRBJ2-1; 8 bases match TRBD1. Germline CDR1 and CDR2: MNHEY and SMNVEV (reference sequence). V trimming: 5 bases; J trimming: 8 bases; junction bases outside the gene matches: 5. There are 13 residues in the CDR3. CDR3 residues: CASSPRTGYEQFF. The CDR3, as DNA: TGTGCCAGCAGTCCAAGGACAGGGTATGAGCAGTTCTTC.

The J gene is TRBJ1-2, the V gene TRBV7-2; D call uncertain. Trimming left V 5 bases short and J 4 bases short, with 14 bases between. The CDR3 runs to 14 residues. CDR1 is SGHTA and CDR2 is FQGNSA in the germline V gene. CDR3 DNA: TGTGCCAGCAGCCCCTGGGCCACTGGCTATGGCTACACCTTC. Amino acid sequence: CASSPWATGYGYTF.

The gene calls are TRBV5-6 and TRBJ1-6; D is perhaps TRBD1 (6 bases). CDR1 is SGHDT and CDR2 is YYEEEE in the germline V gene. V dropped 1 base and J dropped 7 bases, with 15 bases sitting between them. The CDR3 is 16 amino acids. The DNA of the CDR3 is TGTGCCAGCAGCTTGTATGGGCAGGGGCGGAATTCACCCCTCCACTTT. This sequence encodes CASSLYGQGRNSPLHF.

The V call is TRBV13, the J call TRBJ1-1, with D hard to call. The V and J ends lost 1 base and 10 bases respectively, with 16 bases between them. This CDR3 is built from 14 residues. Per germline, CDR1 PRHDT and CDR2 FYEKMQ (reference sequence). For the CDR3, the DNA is TGTGCCAGCAGCTTAGTAAATACCGGTTCCGGAGCTTTCTTT. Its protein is CASSLVNTGSGAFF.

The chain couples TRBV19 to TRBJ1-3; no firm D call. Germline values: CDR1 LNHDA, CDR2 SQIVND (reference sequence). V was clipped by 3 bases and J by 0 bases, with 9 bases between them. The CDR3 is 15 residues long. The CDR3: CASSITKASGNTIYF. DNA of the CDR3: TGTGCCAGTAGTATCACGAAAGCCTCTGGAAACACCATATATTTT.

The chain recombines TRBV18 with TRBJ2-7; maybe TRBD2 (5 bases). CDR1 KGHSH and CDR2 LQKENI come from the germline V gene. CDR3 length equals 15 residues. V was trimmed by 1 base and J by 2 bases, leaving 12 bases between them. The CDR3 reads CASSPLRSGAYEQYF. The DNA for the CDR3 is TGTGCCAGCTCACCACTTCGAAGCGGCGCCTACGAGCAGTACTTC.

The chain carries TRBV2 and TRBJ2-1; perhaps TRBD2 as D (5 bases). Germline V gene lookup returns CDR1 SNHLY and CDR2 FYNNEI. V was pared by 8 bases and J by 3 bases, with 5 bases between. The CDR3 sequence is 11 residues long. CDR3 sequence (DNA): TGTGCCAGCCGGGACTACAATGAGCAGTTCTTC. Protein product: CASRDYNEQFF.

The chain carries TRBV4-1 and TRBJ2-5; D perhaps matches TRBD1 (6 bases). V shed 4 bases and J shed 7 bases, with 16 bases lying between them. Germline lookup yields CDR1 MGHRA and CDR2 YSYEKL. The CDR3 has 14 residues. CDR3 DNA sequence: TGCGCCAGCAGCCCCCAACAGGGTTTGGGGACCCAGTACTTC. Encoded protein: CASSPQQGLGTQYF.

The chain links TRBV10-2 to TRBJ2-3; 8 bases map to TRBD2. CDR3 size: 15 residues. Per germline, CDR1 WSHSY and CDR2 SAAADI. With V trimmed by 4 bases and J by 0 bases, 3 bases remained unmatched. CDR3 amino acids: CASSGSGDSTDTQYF. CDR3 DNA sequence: TGCGCCAGCAGTGGTAGCGGGGATAGCACAGATACGCAGTATTTT.

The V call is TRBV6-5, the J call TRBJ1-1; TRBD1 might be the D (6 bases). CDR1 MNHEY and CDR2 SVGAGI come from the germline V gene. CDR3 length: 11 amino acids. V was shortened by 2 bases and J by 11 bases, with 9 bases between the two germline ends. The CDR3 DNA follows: TGTGCCAGCAGTTACACAGGGATGGCTTTCTTT. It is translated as CASSYTGMAFF.